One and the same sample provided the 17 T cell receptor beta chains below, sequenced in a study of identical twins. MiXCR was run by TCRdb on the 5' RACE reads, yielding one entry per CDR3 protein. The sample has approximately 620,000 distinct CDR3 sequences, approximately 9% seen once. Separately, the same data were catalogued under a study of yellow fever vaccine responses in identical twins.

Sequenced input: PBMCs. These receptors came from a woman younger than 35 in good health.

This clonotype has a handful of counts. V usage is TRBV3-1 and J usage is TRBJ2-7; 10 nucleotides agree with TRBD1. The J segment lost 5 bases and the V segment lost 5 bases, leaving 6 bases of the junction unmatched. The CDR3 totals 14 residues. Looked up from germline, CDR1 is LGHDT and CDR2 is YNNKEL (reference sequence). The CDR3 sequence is CASSDRGLYNEQYF. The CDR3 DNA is TGTGCCAGCAGCGACAGGGGGCTTTATAACGAGCAGTACTTC.

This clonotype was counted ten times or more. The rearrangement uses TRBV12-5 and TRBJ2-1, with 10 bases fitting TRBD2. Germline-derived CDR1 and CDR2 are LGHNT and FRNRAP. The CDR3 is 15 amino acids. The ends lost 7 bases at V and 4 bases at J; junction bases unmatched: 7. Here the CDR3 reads CASALKTSGYNEQFF. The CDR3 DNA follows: TGTGCTAGTGCCTTAAAGACTAGCGGGTACAATGAGCAGTTCTTC.

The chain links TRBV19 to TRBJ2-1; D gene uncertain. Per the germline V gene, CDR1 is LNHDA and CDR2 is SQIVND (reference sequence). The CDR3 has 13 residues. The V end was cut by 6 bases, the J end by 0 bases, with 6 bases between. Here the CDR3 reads CASRGFSYNEQFF. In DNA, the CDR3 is TGTGCCAGTAGGGGCTTCTCCTACAATGAGCAGTTCTTC.

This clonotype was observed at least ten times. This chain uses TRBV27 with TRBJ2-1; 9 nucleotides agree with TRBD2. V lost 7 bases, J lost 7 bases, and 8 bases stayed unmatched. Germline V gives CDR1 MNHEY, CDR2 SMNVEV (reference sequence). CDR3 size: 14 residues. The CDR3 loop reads CASNGGGRGNEQFF. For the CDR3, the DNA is TGTGCCAGCAACGGAGGCGGGAGGGGGAATGAGCAGTTCTTC.

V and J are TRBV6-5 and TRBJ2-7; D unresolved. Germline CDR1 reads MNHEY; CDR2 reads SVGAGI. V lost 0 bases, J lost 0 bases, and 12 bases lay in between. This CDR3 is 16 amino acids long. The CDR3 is CASSYSGLISSYEQYF. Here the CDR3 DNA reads TGTGCCAGCAGTTACTCAGGTCTTATTAGCTCCTACGAGCAGTACTTC.

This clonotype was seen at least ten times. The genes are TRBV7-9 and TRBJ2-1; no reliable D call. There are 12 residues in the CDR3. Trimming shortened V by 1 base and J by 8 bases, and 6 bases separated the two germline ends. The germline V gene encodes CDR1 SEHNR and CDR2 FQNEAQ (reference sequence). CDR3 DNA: TGTGCCAGCAGCTTAGGTACTTATGAGCAGTTCTTC. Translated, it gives CASSLGTYEQFF.

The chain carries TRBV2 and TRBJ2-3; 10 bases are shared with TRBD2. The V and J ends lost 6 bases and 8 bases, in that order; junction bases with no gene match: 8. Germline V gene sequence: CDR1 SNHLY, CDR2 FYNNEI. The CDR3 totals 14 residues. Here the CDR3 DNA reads TGTGCCAGCAGCCTAGCGGGAGCTGTTGGTACGCAGTATTTT. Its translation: CASSLAGAVGTQYF.

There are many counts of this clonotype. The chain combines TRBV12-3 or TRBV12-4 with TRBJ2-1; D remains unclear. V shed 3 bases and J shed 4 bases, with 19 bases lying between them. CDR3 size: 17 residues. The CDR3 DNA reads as TGTGCCAGCAGTTTTTTGTTACAGAGAGGTCAGTACAATGAGCAGTTCTTC. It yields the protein CASSFLLQRGQYNEQFF.

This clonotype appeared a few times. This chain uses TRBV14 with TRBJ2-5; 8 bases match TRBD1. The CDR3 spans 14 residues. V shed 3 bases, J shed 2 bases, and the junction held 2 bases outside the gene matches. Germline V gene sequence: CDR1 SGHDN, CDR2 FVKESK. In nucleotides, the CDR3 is TGTGCCAGCAGCCAGCGGACAGGGCAAGAGACCCAGTACTTC. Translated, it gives CASSQRTGQETQYF.

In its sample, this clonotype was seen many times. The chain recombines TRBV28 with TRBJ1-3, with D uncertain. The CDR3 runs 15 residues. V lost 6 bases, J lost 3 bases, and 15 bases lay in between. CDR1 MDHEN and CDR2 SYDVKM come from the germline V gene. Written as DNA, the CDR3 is TGTGCCAGCAGCTCGCTCGGACGGAGTGGAAACACCATATATTTT. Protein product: CASSSLGRSGNTIYF.

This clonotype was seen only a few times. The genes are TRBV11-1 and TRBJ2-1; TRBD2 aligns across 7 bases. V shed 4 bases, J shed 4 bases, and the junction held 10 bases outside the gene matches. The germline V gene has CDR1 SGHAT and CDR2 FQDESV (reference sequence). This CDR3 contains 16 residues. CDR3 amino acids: CASSSRVAGSYNEQFF. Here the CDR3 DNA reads TGTGCCAGCAGCTCCAGAGTAGCGGGTTCTTACAATGAGCAGTTCTTC.

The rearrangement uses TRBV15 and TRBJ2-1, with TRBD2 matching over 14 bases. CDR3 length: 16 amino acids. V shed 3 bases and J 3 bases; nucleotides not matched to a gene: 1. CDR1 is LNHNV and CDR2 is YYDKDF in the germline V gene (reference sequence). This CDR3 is CATSSGTSGSYNEQFF. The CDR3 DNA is TGTGCCACCAGCAGCGGGACTAGCGGGAGCTACAATGAGCAGTTCTTC. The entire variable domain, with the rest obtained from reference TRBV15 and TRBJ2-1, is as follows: DAMVIQNPRYQVTQFGKPVTLSCSQTLNHNVMYWYQQKSSQAPKLLFHYYDKDFNNEADTPDNFQSRRPNTSFCFLDIRSPGLGDTAMYLCATSSGTSGSYNEQFFGPGTRLTVL.

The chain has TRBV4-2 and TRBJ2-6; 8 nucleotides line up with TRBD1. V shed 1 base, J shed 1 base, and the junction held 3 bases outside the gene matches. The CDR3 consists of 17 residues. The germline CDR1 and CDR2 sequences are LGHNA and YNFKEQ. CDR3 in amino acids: CASSQAGGASGANVLTF. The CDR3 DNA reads TGTGCCAGCAGCCAAGCAGGGGGCGCGTCTGGGGCCAACGTCCTGACTTTC.

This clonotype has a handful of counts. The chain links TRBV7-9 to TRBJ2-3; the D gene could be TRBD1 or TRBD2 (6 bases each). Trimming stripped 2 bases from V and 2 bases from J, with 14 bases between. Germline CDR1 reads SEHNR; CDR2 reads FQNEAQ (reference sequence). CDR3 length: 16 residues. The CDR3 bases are TGTGCCAGCAGCTTATTGGGGGGCCGGGACACAGATACGCAGTATTTT. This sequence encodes CASSLLGGRDTDTQYF.

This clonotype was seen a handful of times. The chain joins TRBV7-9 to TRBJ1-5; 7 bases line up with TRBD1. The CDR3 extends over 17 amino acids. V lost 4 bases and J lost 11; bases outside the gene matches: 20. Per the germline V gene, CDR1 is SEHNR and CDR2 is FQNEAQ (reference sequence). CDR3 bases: TGTGCCAGCAGCTCTACAAATTCGGACAGGACTGATTTTACCCAGCATTTT. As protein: CASSSTNSDRTDFTQHF.

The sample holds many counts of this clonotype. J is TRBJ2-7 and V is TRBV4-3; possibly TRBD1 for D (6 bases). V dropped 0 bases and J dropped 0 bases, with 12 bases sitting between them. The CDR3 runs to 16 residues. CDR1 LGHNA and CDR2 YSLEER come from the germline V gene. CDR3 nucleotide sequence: TGCGCCAGCAGCCAAGATCTGGGGGCCTACTCCTACGAGCAGTACTTC. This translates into CASSQDLGAYSYEQYF.

CDR3 amino acids: CASSALAGAGGEQYF. The CDR3, as DNA: TGTGCCAGCAGCGCATTGGCAGGGGCGGGAGGCGAGCAGTACTTC. V is TRBV28 and J is TRBJ2-7; TRBD2 matches 8 bases. The CDR3 is made up of 15 amino acids. V trimming: 6 bases; J trimming: 6 bases; junction bases outside the gene matches: 13. The germline gives CDR1 MDHEN, CDR2 SYDVKM.